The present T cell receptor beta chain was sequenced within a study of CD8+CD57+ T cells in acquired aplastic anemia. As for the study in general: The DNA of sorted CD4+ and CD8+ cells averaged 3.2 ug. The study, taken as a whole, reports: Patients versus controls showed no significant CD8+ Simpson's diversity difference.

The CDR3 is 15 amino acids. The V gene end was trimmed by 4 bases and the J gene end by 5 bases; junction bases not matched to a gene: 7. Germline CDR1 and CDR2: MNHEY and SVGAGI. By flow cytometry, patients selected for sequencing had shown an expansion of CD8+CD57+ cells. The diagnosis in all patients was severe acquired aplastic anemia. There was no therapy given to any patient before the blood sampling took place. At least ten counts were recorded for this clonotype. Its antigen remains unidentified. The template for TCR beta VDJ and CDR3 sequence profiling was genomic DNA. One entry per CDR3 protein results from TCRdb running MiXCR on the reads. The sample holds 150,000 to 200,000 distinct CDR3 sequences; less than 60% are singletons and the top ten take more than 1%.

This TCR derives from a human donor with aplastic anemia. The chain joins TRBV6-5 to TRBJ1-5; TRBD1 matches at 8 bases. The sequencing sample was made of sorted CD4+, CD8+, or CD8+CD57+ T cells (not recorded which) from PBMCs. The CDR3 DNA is TGTGCCAGCAGTTTCGCGACAGGGGAGGATCAGCCCCAGCATTTT. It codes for CASSFATGEDQPQHF.